The TCR beta chain described here comes from a study of cytomegalovirus exposure and HLA in healthy donors. Study overall: A preliminary data release comprised around 85 million unique TCRs obtained from HLA-typed donors. General study results and limits: Immune exposure information comprised only CMV serostatus.

A note on this clone: Antigen unknown.

In the PCR, 60 Vbeta and 13 Jbeta primers were used. Sequenced by immunoSEQ multiplex PCR; TCRdb stores in-frame clones only, minus some. This table holds approximately 100,000 clones, roughly 75% found once. In germline, CDR1 is MNHNS, CDR2 SASEGT. V was clipped by 4 bases and J by 7 bases, with 14 bases between them. The CDR3 has 15 residues. Material: PBMCs. This receptor was identified in a male donor in good health and CMV-seropositive. J is TRBJ1-6 and V is TRBV6-1; tentatively, D is TRBD1 (5 bases). The CDR3 DNA follows: TGTGCCAGCAGTGGTGGCAGGGTATACAATTCACCCCTCCACTTT. Its protein is CASSGGRVYNSPLHF.